Each of the 32 T cell receptor beta chains below was sequenced from the same sample in a study of post-analysis software for immune sequencing data. The antigens of these receptors remain unknown. Built from TCR beta cDNA, the libraries had unique molecular identifiers in them. Each CDR3 protein is one row after TCRdb ran MiXCR on the PCR reads. The data show under 900,000 distinct CDR3 sequences, about 57% seen once. Study-wide results and caveats: Controls showed lower frequencies than patients for a handful of TRBV segments, and TRBV5-6, TRBV5-1 and TRBV20-1 were among these.

What was sequenced was blood. These receptors came from a girl aged 10 to 17 with multiple sclerosis.

This chain links TRBV20-1 with TRBJ2-1, with TRBD1 matching over 11 bases. V shed 5 bases and J 10 bases; nucleotides not matched to a gene: 7. Germline V gene sequence: CDR1 DFQATT, CDR2 SNEGSKA (reference sequence). The CDR3 has 13 residues. CDR3 sequence reads: CSAPGQGGLEQFF. The CDR3 bases are TGCAGTGCTCCGGGACAGGGGGGATTGGAGCAGTTCTTC.

To note about this clonotype: An end of the junction differs from the germline gene, which may be a read error. V usage is TRBV7-6 and J usage is TRBJ2-1; 14 bases agree with TRBD2. Per germline, CDR1 SGHVS and CDR2 FNYEAQ. The CDR3 has 18 residues. The CDR3, as DNA: TGCGCCAGCAGCTTAGGACTAGCGGGAGGAAGGGTAAACAATGAGCAGTTCTTC. It yields the protein CASSLGLAGGRVNNEQFF.

The chain carries TRBV5-1 and TRBJ1-1; TRBD1 aligns across 7 bases. The V segment lost 1 base and the J segment 4 bases; nucleotides outside the gene matches: 4. The CDR3 totals 14 residues. From germline, CDR1 is SGHRS and CDR2 YFSETQ. The CDR3 DNA reads as TGCGCCAGCAGCTTGTTGGCAGGGGGCACTGAAGCTTTCTTT. Its protein is CASSLLAGGTEAFF.

The CDR3 region has the DNA TGCGCCAGCAGCTTGGCGGGACAGAGGGGGGAGACCCAGTACTTC. Protein product: CASSLAGQRGETQYF. The V call is TRBV5-1, the J call TRBJ2-5; 7 bases fit TRBD1. The CDR3 length is 15 residues. V shed 0 bases and J 5 bases; nucleotides not matched to a gene: 7. Looked up from germline, CDR1 is SGHRS and CDR2 is YFSETQ. The entire variable domain, with the rest obtained from reference TRBV5-1 and TRBJ2-5, is as follows: KAGVTQTPRYLIKTRGQQVTLSCSPISGHRSVSWYQQTPGQGLQFLFEYFSETQRNKGNFPGRFSGRQFSNSRSEMNVSTLELGDSALYLCASSLAGQRGETQYFGPGTRLLVL.

A few counts support this clonotype. The junction shows a germline mismatch at one end, possibly a read error. The J gene is TRBJ2-6, the V gene TRBV2; D gene uncertain. This CDR3 contains 16 residues. CDR1 and CDR2 from the germline V gene are SNHLY and FYNNEI. In DNA form, the CDR3 reads TGTGCCAGCAGTTTGACGCGCGTCTCTGGGACCAACGTCCTGACTTTC. Translated: CASSLTRVSGTNVLTF.

The rearrangement uses TRBV20-1 and TRBJ1-2; no firm D call. The germline V gene has CDR1 DFQATT and CDR2 SNEGSKA (reference sequence). Trimming cost V 6 bases and J 8 bases, with 28 bases left between them. This CDR3 contains 16 residues. This chain's CDR3 is CSADTRSSGPSKGYTF. In nucleotides, the CDR3 is TGCAGTGCCGATACTAGGTCATCCGGCCCCTCAAAGGGCTACACCTTC.

The chain is built from TRBV24-1 and TRBJ1-1; TRBD1 aligns across 9 bases. Germline-derived CDR1 and CDR2 are KGHDR and SFDVKD. CDR3 length: 14 amino acids. V shed 11 bases and J 0 bases; nucleotides not matched to a gene: 6. In DNA form, the CDR3 reads TGTGCCAAACAGGGGGCTACCATGAACACTGAAGCTTTCTTT. Translation gives CAKQGATMNTEAFF.

The chain couples TRBV20-1 to TRBJ2-4, with 9 bases identical to TRBD1. Per the germline V gene, CDR1 is DFQATT and CDR2 is SNEGSKA (reference sequence). V shed 3 bases, J shed 15 bases, and the junction held 21 bases outside the gene matches. CDR3 size: 16 residues. The CDR3 DNA reads TGCAGTGCTAGGGTTCCGGGACAGGGTGTCCCCACCAGTGTGTACTTC. It is translated as CSARVPGQGVPTSVYF.

This chain links TRBV12-3 or TRBV12-4 with TRBJ2-3; D possibly corresponds to TRBD2 (6 bases). Trimming pared 3 bases from V and 0 bases from J, leaving 13 bases between. The CDR3 consists of 16 residues. The CDR3 loop reads CASSFYSGLSTDTQYF. DNA for the CDR3: TGTGCCAGCAGTTTCTATAGCGGTTTGAGCACAGATACGCAGTATTTT.

This chain uses TRBV5-1 with TRBJ2-5, with D uncertain. CDR1 is SGHRS and CDR2 is YFSETQ in the germline V gene. This CDR3 spans 17 amino acids. The V end lost 2 bases, the J end lost 1 base, and 18 bases lay between the germline ends. The CDR3 region is CASSFLWTYGSQETQYF. The CDR3 DNA reads as TGCGCCAGCAGCTTTTTGTGGACGTACGGATCCCAAGAGACCCAGTACTTC.

The J gene is TRBJ2-3, the V gene TRBV7-7; tentative D call: TRBD2 (6 bases). The CDR3 sequence is 15 residues long. The V and J ends lost 5 bases and 4 bases respectively, with 16 bases between them. Germline V gives CDR1 SSHAT, CDR2 FNYEAQ (reference sequence). CDR3 sequence (DNA): TGTGCCAGCAGCCCCAACTCCGGAGGGGCAGATACGCAGTATTTT. Encoded protein: CASSPNSGGADTQYF.

This chain connects TRBV15 to TRBJ2-7; possible D gene TRBD2, 6 bases. Germline V gene data show CDR1 as LNHNV and CDR2 as YYDKDF (reference sequence). Trimming removed 7 bases from V and 7 bases from J, with 17 bases in between. The CDR3 loop spans 13 amino acids. The CDR3 DNA is TGTGCCACCACGGCCGGGAGATCGTATGAGCAGTACTTC. Translating it yields CATTAGRSYEQYF.

This clonotype was detected only a few times. The V and J genes are TRBV5-1 and TRBJ2-1; 9 positions match TRBD2. V trimming: 0 bases; J trimming: 0 bases; junction bases outside the gene matches: 4. CDR3 size: 17 residues. The germline V gene has CDR1 SGHRS and CDR2 YFSETQ. The CDR3 sequence is CASSLVPTSGSYNEQFF. The DNA for the CDR3 is TGCGCCAGCAGCTTGGTTCCGACTAGCGGCTCCTACAATGAGCAGTTCTTC.

This clonotype was observed a handful of times. The chain is built from TRBV7-6 and TRBJ2-7, with D tentatively TRBD1 or TRBD2 (6 bases each). The germline gives CDR1 SGHVS, CDR2 FNYEAQ. The CDR3 totals 15 residues. V was trimmed by 4 bases and J by 2 bases, leaving 15 bases between them. The CDR3 loop reads CASSSPGAQTYEQYF. The CDR3 DNA reads TGTGCCAGCAGCTCCCCGGGGGCACAGACCTACGAGCAGTACTTC.

This clonotype was seen a few times. This sequence joins TRBV7-9 and TRBJ2-7; D perhaps matches TRBD2 (6 bases). Germline V gives CDR1 SEHNR, CDR2 FQNEAQ (reference sequence). The length of the CDR3 is 16 residues. Between the trimmed V and J ends, which lost 1 base and 3 bases, there was a span of 16 bases. CDR3 sequence reads: CASSLDWGTQVYEQYF. In nucleotides, the CDR3 is TGTGCCAGCAGCTTAGATTGGGGGACTCAGGTCTACGAGCAGTACTTC. Together with reference TRBV7-9 and TRBJ2-7, the CDR3 gives the full variable domain: DTGVSQNPRHKITKRGQNVTFRCDPISEHNRLYWYRQTLGQGPEFLTYFQNEAQLEKSRLLSDRFSAERPKGSFSTLEIQRTEQGDSAMYLCASSLDWGTQVYEQYFGPGTRLTVT.

This clonotype was counted between two and nine times. The chain joins TRBV29-1 to TRBJ2-1; 9 positions agree with TRBD2. The J segment lost 4 bases and the V segment lost 7 bases, leaving 5 bases of the junction unmatched. The CDR3 length is 13 residues. Germline loops: CDR1 SQVTM, CDR2 ANQGSEA. The CDR3 DNA reads as TGCAGCGATGCGGGGGGGGTATACAATGAGCAGTTCTTC. It yields the protein CSDAGGVYNEQFF.

The chain uses TRBV5-1 and TRBJ2-7, with TRBD1 identical over 8 bases. Per the germline V gene, CDR1 is SGHRS and CDR2 is YFSETQ. J was trimmed by 5 bases and V by 4 bases; bases with no gene match: 8. This CDR3 has 14 amino acids. CDR3 nucleotide sequence: TGCGCCAGCAGCATTGTCAGGGGGCAGGACGAGCAGTACTTC. Translation: CASSIVRGQDEQYF.

V is TRBV7-3 and J is TRBJ2-1, with 10 bases identical to TRBD2. V trimming: 5 bases; J trimming: 2 bases; junction bases outside the gene matches: 3. This CDR3 is built from 15 residues. Germline loops: CDR1 SGHTA, CDR2 FQGTGA. CDR3 loop: CASSSGRAAYNEQFF. The DNA of the CDR3 is TGTGCCAGCAGCAGCGGGAGGGCAGCCTACAATGAGCAGTTCTTC.

This clonotype was counted only a few times. Written as DNA, the CDR3 is TGTGCCATCACGGGCGATGATACGCAGTATTTT. As protein: CAITGDDTQYF. The gene calls are TRBV10-3 and TRBJ2-3; D uncertain. CDR3 length: 11 amino acids. Germline V gene data show CDR1 as ENHRY and CDR2 as SYGVKD. With 7 bases removed from V and 6 bases from J, the gap between germline ends came to 8 bases.

The chain joins TRBV28 to TRBJ2-1; D possibly corresponds to TRBD1 (6 bases). The V end was cut by 3 bases, the J end by 6 bases, with 15 bases between. The CDR3 runs to 15 residues. Germline V gene lookup returns CDR1 MDHEN and CDR2 SYDVKM. CDR3 nucleotide sequence: TGTGCCAGCAGTTTCGGATCGGGACATAGCAATGAGCAGTTCTTC. This translates into CASSFGSGHSNEQFF.

In this sample, this clonotype turned up a few times. This rearrangement joins TRBV7-9 to TRBJ1-2, with a tentative D call TRBD1 (5 bases). V lost 0 bases to trimming and J lost 8 bases, with 7 bases between them. In germline, CDR1 is SEHNR, CDR2 FQNEAQ (reference sequence). The CDR3 extends over 12 amino acids. The CDR3 sequence: CASSLAGRGYTF. CDR3 in DNA: TGTGCCAGCAGCTTAGCGGGGCGGGGCTACACCTTC. The variable domain in full, with the rest retrieved from reference TRBV7-9 and TRBJ1-2, is DTGVSQNPRHKITKRGQNVTFRCDPISEHNRLYWYRQTLGQGPEFLTYFQNEAQLEKSRLLSDRFSAERPKGSFSTLEIQRTEQGDSAMYLCASSLAGRGYTFGSGTRLTVV.

A word on this clonotype: Because the CDR3 is missing its conserved closing phenylalanine or tryptophan, this is likely a read error. The DNA is left out, because the CDR3 cannot be placed on it with certainty; the CDR3 is given as TCRdb lists it. The V and J genes are TRBV3-1 and TRBJ2-1. The CDR3 is 8 amino acids long, termini counted. CDR1 is LGHDT and CDR2 is YNNKEL in the germline V gene (reference sequence). The CDR3 spells CASSQVHA.

The sample holds a few counts of this clonotype. The chain uses TRBV15 and TRBJ1-2; a weak D match, TRBD1 (5 bases). CDR3 size: 16 residues. The germline V gene has CDR1 LNHNV and CDR2 YYDKDF (reference sequence). Trimming cost V 0 bases and J 9 bases, with 20 bases left between them. CDR3 sequence: CATSRDPQTDSSSYTF. As DNA, the CDR3 is TGTGCCACCAGCAGAGATCCCCAGACAGATTCCTCGAGCTACACCTTC. Combining the CDR3 with reference TRBV15 and TRBJ1-2 gives the whole variable domain DAMVIQNPRYQVTQFGKPVTLSCSQTLNHNVMYWYQQKSSQAPKLLFHYYDKDFNNEADTPDNFQSRRPNTSFCFLDIRSPGLGDTAMYLCATSRDPQTDSSSYTFGSGTRLTVV.

V gene TRBV20-1 combines with J gene TRBJ2-3, with 11 bases fitting TRBD2. CDR1 is DFQATT and CDR2 is SNEGSKA in the germline V gene (reference sequence). The CDR3 is 16 amino acids. V was clipped by 5 bases and J by 6 bases; unmatched bases: 13. CDR3 protein: CSAPQRTSGLRDTQYF. CDR3 sequence (DNA): TGCAGTGCTCCCCAGAGGACTAGCGGGCTGAGGGATACGCAGTATTTT.

This clonotype was seen only a few times. The chain carries TRBV15 and TRBJ2-3; tentative D call: TRBD2 (7 bases). V lost 4 bases, J lost 3 bases, and 14 bases lay in between. CDR3 length equals 15 residues. Germline assignment: CDR1 LNHNV and CDR2 YYDKDF (reference sequence). This CDR3 reads CATSKGGVSTDTQYF. CDR3 nucleotides: TGTGCCACCAGCAAGGGGGGGGTATCGACAGATACGCAGTATTTT. Full variable domain (remainder filled in from reference TRBV15 and TRBJ2-3): DAMVIQNPRYQVTQFGKPVTLSCSQTLNHNVMYWYQQKSSQAPKLLFHYYDKDFNNEADTPDNFQSRRPNTSFCFLDIRSPGLGDTAMYLCATSKGGVSTDTQYFGPGTRLTVL.

This clonotype was counted ten times or more. The chain is built from TRBV7-2 and TRBJ1-2; no definite D call. The length of the CDR3 is 13 residues. The V and J ends lost 2 bases and 6 bases respectively, with 10 bases between them. Germline CDR1 SGHTA, CDR2 FQGNSA. The CDR3 loop is CASSLKGNHGYTF. The CDR3, as DNA: TGTGCCAGCAGCTTAAAAGGGAATCATGGCTACACCTTC. The full variable domain, completed using reference TRBV7-2 and TRBJ1-2, is GAGVSQSPSNKVTEKGKDVELRCDPISGHTALYWYRQSLGQGLEFLIYFQGNSAPDKSGLPSDRFSAERTGGSVSTLTIQRTQQEDSAVYLCASSLKGNHGYTFGSGTRLTVV.

The chain combines TRBV4-1 with TRBJ2-5; TRBD1 matches at 8 bases. The germline gives CDR1 MGHRA, CDR2 YSYEKL. The CDR3 loop spans 17 amino acids. V lost 3 bases and J lost 2; bases outside the gene matches: 11. CDR3 sequence: CASSHYDRGRGQETQYF. CDR3 in DNA: TGCGCCAGCAGCCACTATGACAGGGGAAGAGGGCAAGAGACCCAGTACTTC.

As regards this clonotype: Relative to the germline gene, one junction end is altered; a read error may explain this. The chain employs TRBV24-1 and TRBJ1-4; no reliable D call. Germline V gives CDR1 KGHDR, CDR2 SFDVKD. CDR3 size: 17 residues. CDR3 sequence: CATSDPVCRRSWEKPFF. The DNA for the CDR3 is TGTGCCACCAGTGATCCGGTATGTCGCCGGTCTTGGGAAAAACCGTTTTTT.

The chain's CDR3 is CASSRTGESEQYF. In nucleotides, the CDR3 is TGTGCCAGCAGCAGGACAGGGGAAAGCGAGCAGTACTTC. The rearrangement uses TRBV12-3 or TRBV12-4 and TRBJ2-7; 9 bases are a match to TRBD1. The CDR3 sequence is 13 residues long. V was pared by 6 bases and J by 6 bases, with 6 bases of the junction left unmatched.

The CDR3: CSVEPAGKDTQYF. For the CDR3, the DNA is TGCAGCGTTGAGCCCGCGGGGAAAGATACGCAGTATTTT. The chain is built from TRBV29-1 and TRBJ2-3; weak D call: TRBD2 (6 bases). The germline V gene encodes CDR1 SQVTM and CDR2 ANQGSEA. The CDR3 runs 13 residues. The V gene lost 3 bases and the J gene lost 5 bases, with 12 bases spanning the gap.

The chain combines TRBV20-1 with TRBJ2-7, with a tentative D call TRBD2 (6 bases). The V gene lost 0 bases and the J gene lost 4 bases, with 16 bases spanning the gap. The CDR3 is 15 residues long. Germline CDR1 reads DFQATT; CDR2 reads SNEGSKA (reference sequence). CDR3 region: CSARDLGTPLYEQYF. CDR3 coding DNA: TGCAGTGCTAGAGATCTCGGGACTCCCCTATACGAGCAGTACTTC.

This clonotype was picked up one time. This chain uses TRBV6-2 or TRBV6-3 with TRBJ2-4; TRBD2 matches at 12 bases. Germline assignment: CDR1 MNHEY and CDR2 SVGEGT. V was pared by 6 bases and J by 13 bases, with 7 bases of the junction left unmatched. The CDR3 covers 13 residues. The CDR3 DNA sequence: TGTGCCAGCAGCTGGACTAGCGGGGCGGAGCAGTACTTC. This translates into CASSWTSGAEQYF.